This record covers a single T cell receptor (beta chain). Its antigen is unidentified. Germline lookup yields CDR1 SGDLS and CDR2 YYNGEE. V was clipped by 0 bases and J by 5 bases, with 15 bases between them. This CDR3 comprises 15 residues. The entry originates in a study of shared clonotypes between healthy human individuals. Study-wide context: Three CD4 naive, three CD4 memory, two CD8 naive and one CD8 memory plate were used per donor.

The repertoire was sequenced with immunoSEQ multiplex PCR; TCRdb's copy has only in-frame clones and lacks some. The repertoire holds a few hundred thousand clones, 65% seen once, with 11% in the top ten. Study-wide findings and caveats: Compared with memory subsets, naive subsets generally had larger estimated richness. Non-shared clonotypes showed lower generation probabilities than clonotypes common to all four donors.

The sequenced sample consisted of memory CD4+ T cells sorted from blood. The subset: CD45RA-negative fraction. J is TRBJ2-7 and V is TRBV9; a possible D gene is TRBD2 (7 bases). This TCR was recovered from a young man in good health. In nucleotides, the CDR3 is TGTGCCAGCAGCGTAGGCCCCCTAGGGGGGGACGAGCAGTACTTC. Translating it yields CASSVGPLGGDEQYF.